This entry describes one TCR beta chain. The antigen is unknown. TCRdb keeps only in-frame clones here, not all; method: immunoSEQ multiplex PCR. The table includes 470,000 or so clones, over 75% detected once. CDR1 is SEHNR, CDR2 FQNEAQ, per germline (reference sequence). The CDR3 is 18 amino acids. V lost 1 base, J lost 2 bases, and 12 bases stayed unmatched. This entry is derived from a study of shared clonotypes between healthy human individuals. General study findings and limits: Clonotype sharing among donors, it was expected, would be affected by sequencing depth.

This TCR derives from a woman aged 40 to 49 in good health. Some clones in this sample may be carry-over from other donors' samples. This rearrangement joins TRBV7-9 to TRBJ2-3; 7 positions agree with TRBD2. Sequencing was done on a sample of PBMCs. The CDR3, as DNA: TGTGCCAGCAGCTTAGGGCCTAGCGGAGGCTACCTCACAGATACGCAGTATTTT. Translating gives CASSLGPSGGYLTDTQYF.